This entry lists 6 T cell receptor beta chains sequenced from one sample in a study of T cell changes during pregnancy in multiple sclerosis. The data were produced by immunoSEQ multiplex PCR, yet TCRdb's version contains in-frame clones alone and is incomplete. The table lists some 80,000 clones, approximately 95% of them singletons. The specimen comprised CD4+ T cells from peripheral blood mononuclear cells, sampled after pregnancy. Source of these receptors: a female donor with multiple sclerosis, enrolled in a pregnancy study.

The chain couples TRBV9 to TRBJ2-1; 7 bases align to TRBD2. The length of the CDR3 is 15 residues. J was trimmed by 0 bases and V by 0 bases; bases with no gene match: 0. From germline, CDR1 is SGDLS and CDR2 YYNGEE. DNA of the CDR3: TGTGCCAGCAGCGTAGTAGCGGGCTCCTACAATGAGCAGTTCTTC. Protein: CASSVVAGSYNEQFF.

As DNA, the CDR3 is TGTGCCAGCAGCACCGGACAGAAGAACACCATATATTTT. Its protein product is CASSTGQKNTIYF. The V and J genes are TRBV7-2 and TRBJ1-3; possibly TRBD1 for D (6 bases). Trimming pared 5 bases from V and 7 bases from J, leaving 12 bases between. This CDR3 comprises 13 residues. Germline V lookup: CDR1 SGHTA, CDR2 FQGNSA.

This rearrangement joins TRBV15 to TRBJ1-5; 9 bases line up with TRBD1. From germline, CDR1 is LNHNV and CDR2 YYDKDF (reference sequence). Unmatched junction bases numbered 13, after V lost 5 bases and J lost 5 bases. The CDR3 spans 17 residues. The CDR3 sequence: CATSPRRDRVLDQPQHF. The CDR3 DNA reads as TGTGCCACCAGCCCGCGACGGGACAGGGTTTTGGATCAGCCCCAGCATTTT.

CDR3 amino acids: CASSGRLADDTDTQYF. DNA of the CDR3: TGTGCCAGCTCCGGTAGACTAGCGGATGACACAGATACGCAGTATTTT. The chain joins TRBV5-8 to TRBJ2-3; TRBD2 agrees at 9 bases. The CDR3 loop spans 16 amino acids. With 7 bases clipped from V and 2 bases from J, the junction kept 11 bases outside the gene matches. Germline V gene data show CDR1 as SGHTS and CDR2 as YDEGEE.

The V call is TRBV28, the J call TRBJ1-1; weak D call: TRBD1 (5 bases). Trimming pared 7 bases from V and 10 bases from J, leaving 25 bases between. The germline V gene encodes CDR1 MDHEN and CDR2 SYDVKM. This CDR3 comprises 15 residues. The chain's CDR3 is CASNPSFGGALVAFF. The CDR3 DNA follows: TGTGCCAGCAATCCCTCGTTCGGGGGAGCCCTAGTAGCTTTCTTT.

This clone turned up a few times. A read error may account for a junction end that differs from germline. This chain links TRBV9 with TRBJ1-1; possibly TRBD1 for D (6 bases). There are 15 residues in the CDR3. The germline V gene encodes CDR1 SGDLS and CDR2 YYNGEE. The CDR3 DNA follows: TGTGCCAGCAGCTCCAGACAGGTCACGAACGCTGAAGCTTTCTTT. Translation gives CASSSRQVTNAEAFF.